These T cell receptor beta chains were read from a single sample in a study of persistence of HIV-infected CD4 T cells. These receptors are not linked to any known antigen. TCRdb's copy holds only in-frame clones and misses some; the assay was immunoSEQ multiplex PCR. The sample records around 48,000 clones, around 75% being singletons. The sequenced sample was CD4+ T cells sorted from PBMCs after roughly 18-hour stimulation, obtained from a patient who received antiretroviral therapy. Receptor source: an adult man with HIV who was CMV-seropositive. CDR3s include the opening cysteine and the closing phenylalanine or tryptophan. A D gene is named only where the DNA matches it firmly. Part of the rows lack a size; the others show once, few, many or a class for expanded clones.

v_call,clone_size,j_call,d_call,cdr3_aa,cdr3_nt
TRBV15,medium-sized,TRBJ2-1,-,CATSGWLAGTGEQFF,TGTGCCACCAGCGGGTGGCTTGCGGGAACCGGTGAGCAGTTCTTC
TRBV20-1,-,TRBJ1-5,-,CSARDQVAQHF,TGCAGTGCTAGAGATCAGGTAGCCCAGCATTTT
TRBV5-5,-,TRBJ2-6,-,CASSLLGSGANVLTF,TGTGCCAGCAGCTTGCTGGGCTCTGGGGCCAACGTCCTGACTTTC
TRBV5-4,few,TRBJ1-1,-,CASSFNNPTANTEAFF,TGTGCCAGCAGCTTCAACAATCCGACAGCGAACACTGAAGCTTTCTTT
TRBV30,-,TRBJ1-1,-,CAGERNTEAFF,TGTGCCGGGGAGAGGAACACTGAAGCTTTCTTT
TRBV7-2,-,TRBJ1-4,-,CASSFRVGEKLFF,TGTGCCAGCAGCTTCCGGGTAGGCGAAAAACTGTTTTTT
TRBV6-5,-,TRBJ1-3,-,CASTLSGAPGNTIYF,TGTGCCAGCACCCTGAGCGGGGCCCCGGGAAACACCATATATTTT
TRBV5-4,-,TRBJ2-6,TRBD2,CASSSGEGGFGANVLTF,TGTGCCAGCAGCTCCGGGGAGGGAGGATTCGGGGCCAACGTCCTGACTTTC
TRBV5-1,-,TRBJ2-3,TRBD1,CASSLAPGQGSDTQYF,TGCGCCAGCAGCTTGGCGCCGGGACAGGGATCAGATACGCAGTATTTT
TRBV7-2,few,TRBJ1-2,-,CASSLQGHLSYGYTF,TGTGCCAGCAGCTTACAGGGACACCTGAGCTATGGCTACACCTTC
TRBV30,-,TRBJ1-6,TRBD1,CARSTDREGNSPLHF,TGTGCCCGCTCCACGGACAGGGAGGGAAATTCACCCCTCCACTTT
TRBV7-9,-,TRBJ1-2,-,CASSLEVSYGYTF,TGTGCCAGCAGCTTAGAAGTCAGCTATGGCTACACCTTC
TRBV10-3,-,TRBJ2-1,TRBD1,CAIRSGTGRTSYNEQFF,TGTGCCATCAGGTCCGGGACAGGGCGGACTTCCTACAATGAGCAGTTCTTC
TRBV6-2/TRBV6-3,-,TRBJ1-5,-,CASSPILGRDFPSQPQHF,TGTGCCAGCAGCCCTATCCTCGGACGGGACTTTCCGAGCCAGCCCCAGCATTTT